These 11 T cell receptor beta chains were sequenced from one sample in a study of neurological immune-mediated disorders. TCRdb called the 5' RACE reads again in MiXCR, with one record for every CDR3 protein. The sample contains under 80,000 distinct CDR3 sequences, around 5.2% of which appear only once. Sequencing was done on a sample of PBMCs. The receptors were sampled from a young woman with multiple sclerosis.

This clonotype has at least ten counts. The CDR3 DNA reads TGTGCCAGCAGCGACGCCCCACGCCGAAATAGCAATCAGCCCCAGCATTTT. Its protein is CASSDAPRRNSNQPQHF. The gene calls are TRBV5-5 and TRBJ1-5; D unclear. The CDR3 sequence is 17 residues long. V lost 4 bases and J lost 0, with 17 bases in between. CDR1 and CDR2 from the germline V gene are SGHKS and YYEKEE (reference sequence). Full variable domain (remainder filled in from reference TRBV5-5 and TRBJ1-5): DAGVTQSPTHLIKTRGQQVTLRCSPISGHKSVSWYQQVLGQGPQFIFQYYEKEERGRGNFPDRFSARQFPNYSSELNVNALLLGDSALYLCASSDAPRRNSNQPQHFGDGTRLSIL.

This clonotype was seen at least ten times. This chain connects TRBV20-1 to TRBJ2-5; TRBD2 aligns across 11 bases. Losses at the gene ends were 6 bases for V and 2 bases for J; bases not matched to a gene: 8. The germline V gene encodes CDR1 DFQATT and CDR2 SNEGSKA (reference sequence). There are 15 residues in the CDR3. The chain's CDR3 is CSAQSGTSGQETQYF. The CDR3 region has the DNA TGCAGTGCCCAATCCGGGACTAGCGGTCAAGAGACCCAGTACTTC.

There are many counts of this clonotype. J is TRBJ2-5 and V is TRBV5-1, with D hard to call. Germline CDR1 is SGHRS and CDR2 is YFSETQ. The CDR3 covers 13 residues. The V end was cut by 0 bases, the J end by 5 bases, with 8 bases between. CDR3 loop: CASSLDALETQYF. The CDR3 DNA reads as TGCGCCAGCAGCTTGGACGCACTGGAGACCCAGTACTTC. The whole variable domain, filled in from reference TRBV5-1 and TRBJ2-5, reads KAGVTQTPRYLIKTRGQQVTLSCSPISGHRSVSWYQQTPGQGLQFLFEYFSETQRNKGNFPGRFSGRQFSNSRSEMNVSTLELGDSALYLCASSLDALETQYFGPGTRLLVL.

This clonotype was picked up many times. J is TRBJ1-1 and V is TRBV7-3; D call uncertain. The CDR3 extends over 12 amino acids. Germline CDR1 SGHTA, CDR2 FQGTGA. Trimming removed 6 bases at V and 2 bases at J, with 7 bases between. The CDR3 here is CASRSSNTEAFF. DNA for the CDR3: TGTGCCAGCAGGAGTTCAAACACTGAAGCTTTCTTT.

The CDR3 sequence: CASSFPGTGISGANVLTF. The DNA of the CDR3 is TGTGCCAGCAGTTTCCCCGGGACAGGGATCTCTGGGGCCAACGTCCTGACTTTC. The gene calls are TRBV28 and TRBJ2-6, with TRBD1 matching 9 bases. The CDR3 runs to 18 residues. V lost 3 bases and J lost 0; bases outside the gene matches: 6. Germline values: CDR1 MDHEN, CDR2 SYDVKM.

At least ten counts were recorded for this clonotype. The V call is TRBV2, the J call TRBJ1-5; TRBD1 agrees at 8 bases. The CDR3 consists of 13 residues. After removal of 6 bases from V and 7 bases from J, the junction contained 5 bases not matched to a gene. Per germline, CDR1 SNHLY and CDR2 FYNNEI. CDR3 DNA sequence: TGTGCCAGCAGGGACAGGGAGGGACAGCCCCAGCATTTT. This codes for CASRDREGQPQHF.

This clonotype was seen many times. This rearrangement joins TRBV6-5 to TRBJ1-6; D not certain. The CDR3 covers 12 residues. V dropped 4 bases and J dropped 14 bases, with 12 bases sitting between them. The germline CDR1 and CDR2 sequences are MNHEY and SVGAGI. The CDR3 nucleotides are TGTGCCAGCAGTTCCGCCCTCCAAGCCCTCCACTTT. This translates into CASSSALQALHF.

This clonotype occurred many times. The genes are TRBV20-1 and TRBJ2-1; 11 nucleotides line up with TRBD2. With V trimmed by 4 bases and J by 7 bases, 9 bases remained unmatched. The CDR3 extends over 15 amino acids. CDR1 and CDR2 from the germline V gene are DFQATT and SNEGSKA (reference sequence). CDR3 protein: CSAIFSGGAGNEQFF. Here the CDR3 DNA reads TGCAGTGCTATCTTTAGCGGGGGGGCAGGGAATGAGCAGTTCTTC.

This clonotype was detected many times. The V and J genes are TRBV20-1 and TRBJ2-7, with 11 bases aligning to TRBD1. This CDR3 contains 14 residues. V lost 6 bases, J lost 7 bases, and 11 bases stayed unmatched. CDR1 and CDR2 from the germline V gene are DFQATT and SNEGSKA (reference sequence). CDR3 protein: CSAYTGQGAGEQYF. For the CDR3, the DNA is TGCAGTGCCTACACCGGACAGGGGGCTGGGGAGCAGTACTTC.

The chain combines TRBV20-1 with TRBJ2-3; D remains unclear. Germline V gene lookup returns CDR1 DFQATT and CDR2 SNEGSKA (reference sequence). Trimming removed 3 bases at V and 0 bases at J, with 13 bases between. The CDR3 has 15 amino acids. DNA of the CDR3: TGCAGTGCTAGTTTGGTCGGGTCTAGCACAGATACGCAGTATTTT. Residues: CSASLVGSSTDTQYF.

The chain has TRBV20-1 and TRBJ2-7; no clear D gene. Germline V gene sequence: CDR1 DFQATT, CDR2 SNEGSKA (reference sequence). With 0 bases removed from V and 2 bases from J, the gap between germline ends came to 17 bases. The CDR3 is 16 residues long. The DNA for the CDR3 is TGCAGTGCTAGAGATGGTGGTAGAGTAGATACCTACGAGCAGTACTTC. This sequence encodes CSARDGGRVDTYEQYF.